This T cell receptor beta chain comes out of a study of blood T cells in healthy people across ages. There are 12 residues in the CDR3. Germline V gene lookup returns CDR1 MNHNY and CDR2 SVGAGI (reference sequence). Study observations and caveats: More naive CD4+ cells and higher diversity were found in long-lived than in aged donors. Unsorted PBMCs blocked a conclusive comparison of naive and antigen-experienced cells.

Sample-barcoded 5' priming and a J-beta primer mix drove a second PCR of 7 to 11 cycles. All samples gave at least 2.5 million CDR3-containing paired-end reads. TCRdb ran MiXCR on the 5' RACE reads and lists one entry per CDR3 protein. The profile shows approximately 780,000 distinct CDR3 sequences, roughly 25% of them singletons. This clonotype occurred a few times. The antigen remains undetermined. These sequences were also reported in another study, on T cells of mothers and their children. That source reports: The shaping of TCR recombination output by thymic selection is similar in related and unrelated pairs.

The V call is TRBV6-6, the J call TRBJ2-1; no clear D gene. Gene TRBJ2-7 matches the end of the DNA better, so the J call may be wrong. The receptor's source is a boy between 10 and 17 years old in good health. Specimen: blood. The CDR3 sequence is CASSYIPPEQYF. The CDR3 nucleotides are TGTGCCAGCAGTTACATCCCCCCCGAGCAGTACTTC.